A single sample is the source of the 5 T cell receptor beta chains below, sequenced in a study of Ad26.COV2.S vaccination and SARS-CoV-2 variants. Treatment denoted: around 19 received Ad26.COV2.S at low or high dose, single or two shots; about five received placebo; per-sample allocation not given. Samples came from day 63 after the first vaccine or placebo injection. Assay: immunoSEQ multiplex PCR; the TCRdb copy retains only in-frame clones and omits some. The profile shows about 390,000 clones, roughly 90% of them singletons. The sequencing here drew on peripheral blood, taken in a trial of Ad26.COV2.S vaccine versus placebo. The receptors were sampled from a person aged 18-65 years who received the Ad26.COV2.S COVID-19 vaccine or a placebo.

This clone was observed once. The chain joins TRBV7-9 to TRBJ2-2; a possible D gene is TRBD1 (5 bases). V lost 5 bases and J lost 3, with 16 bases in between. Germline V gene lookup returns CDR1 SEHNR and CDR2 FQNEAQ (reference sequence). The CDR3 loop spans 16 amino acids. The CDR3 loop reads CASSPRARQYTGELFF. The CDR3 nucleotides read TGTGCCAGCAGCCCCCGGGCAAGACAGTACACCGGGGAGCTGTTTTTT.

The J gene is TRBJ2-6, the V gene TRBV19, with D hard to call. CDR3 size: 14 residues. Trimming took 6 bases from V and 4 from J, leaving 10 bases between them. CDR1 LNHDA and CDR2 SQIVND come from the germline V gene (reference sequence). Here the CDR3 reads CASRSSPGANVLTF. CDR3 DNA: TGTGCCAGTAGGTCTTCGCCCGGGGCCAACGTCCTGACTTTC.

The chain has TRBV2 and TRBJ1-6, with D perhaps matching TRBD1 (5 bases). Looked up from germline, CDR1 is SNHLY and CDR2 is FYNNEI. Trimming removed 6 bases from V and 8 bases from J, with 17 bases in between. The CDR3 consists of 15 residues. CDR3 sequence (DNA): TGTGCCAGCAGGGGGGGAGGCTCCCAGGATTCACCCCTCCACTTT. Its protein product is CASRGGGSQDSPLHF. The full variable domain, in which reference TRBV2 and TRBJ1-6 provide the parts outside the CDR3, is EPEVTQTPSHQVTQMGQEVILRCVPISNHLYFYWYRQILGQKVEFLVSFYNNEISEKSEIFDDQFSVERPDGSNFTLKIRSTKLEDSAMYFCASRGGGSQDSPLHFGNGTRLTVT.

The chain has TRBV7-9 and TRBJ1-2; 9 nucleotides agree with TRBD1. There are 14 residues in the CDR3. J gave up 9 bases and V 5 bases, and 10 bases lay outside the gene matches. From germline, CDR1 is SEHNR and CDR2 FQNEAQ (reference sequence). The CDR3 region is CASSPGTGPLRYTF. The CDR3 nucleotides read TGTGCCAGCAGCCCCGGGACAGGGCCTCTTCGCTACACCTTC.

The CDR3 DNA reads TGTGCCAGCAGCTTGGGGGTTTCCGGGACAGCCGCCTACAATGAGCAGTTCTTC. Protein: CASSLGVSGTAAYNEQFF. The chain recombines TRBV5-4 with TRBJ2-1; 7 nucleotides align to TRBD1. Germline loops: CDR1 SGHNT, CDR2 YYREEE (reference sequence). This CDR3 region has 18 residues. The V gene end was trimmed by 0 bases and the J gene end by 2 bases; junction bases not matched to a gene: 11. The full variable domain, completed using reference TRBV5-4 and TRBJ2-1, is ETGVTQSPTHLIKTRGQQVTLRCSSQSGHNTVSWYQQALGQGPQFIFQYYREEENGRGNFPPRFSGLQFPNYSSELNVNALELDDSALYLCASSLGVSGTAAYNEQFFGPGTRLTVL.